Below are 14 T cell receptor beta chains sequenced from a single sample in a study of vaccination and CD4 T cells after COVID-19. These receptors' targets are unknown. The treatment was: roughly 10-day PBMC culture with coronavirus spike peptide pools or control peptides (ViraFEST assay). With the Oncomine TCR Beta short-read assay, DNA from cultured CD4+ T cells was sequenced. MiXCR, run by TCRdb on the PCR reads, gives a single entry per CDR3 protein. The sample holds about 8,700 distinct CDR3 sequences; 55% to 65% are singletons and the top ten take roughly 7.2%. Sequencing was performed on CD4+ T cells from blood, cultured in vitro. All receptors come from a human donor who had recovered from COVID-19.

The CDR3 reads CASSLALRGLGNEQFF. CDR3 coding DNA: TGTGCCAGCAGTTTAGCGCTACGGGGACTAGGCAATGAGCAGTTCTTC. This chain uses TRBV12-3 or TRBV12-4 with TRBJ2-1, with 8 bases aligning to TRBD2. The J segment lost 6 bases and the V segment lost 0 bases, leaving 7 bases of the junction unmatched. CDR3 size: 16 residues.

The rearrangement uses TRBV20-1 and TRBJ2-2, with TRBD2 matching over 8 bases. This CDR3 region has 13 residues. Germline V lookup: CDR1 DFQATT, CDR2 SNEGSKA (reference sequence). V gave up 2 bases and J gave up 6 bases; unmatched junction bases: 2. The CDR3 DNA reads TGCAGTGCTAGACCGGGAGGGCCCGGGGAGCTGTTTTTT. Its translation: CSARPGGPGELFF.

Only a few counts were recorded for this clonotype. This chain connects TRBV24-1 to TRBJ2-1; D not resolved. The ends were cut back, 4 bases at V and 9 bases at J, with 12 bases in the middle. Germline assignment: CDR1 KGHDR and CDR2 SFDVKD. This CDR3 has 13 amino acids. This CDR3 is CATSDPMQSEQFF. The CDR3 region has the DNA TGTGCCACCAGTGACCCGATGCAATCTGAGCAGTTCTTC.

This clonotype was observed a few times. The CDR3 DNA is TGTGCCACCAGTGAGACAACCGGGACAGAGCTGGGGACCCAGTACTTC. It is translated as CATSETTGTELGTQYF. The chain uses TRBV24-1 and TRBJ2-5, with 7 bases lining up with TRBD1. Per germline, CDR1 KGHDR and CDR2 SFDVKD. The J segment lost 7 bases and the V segment lost 4 bases, leaving 14 bases of the junction unmatched. This CDR3 region has 16 residues.

This chain joins TRBV6-2 or TRBV6-3 and TRBJ2-1; the match to TRBD2 covers 13 bases. Germline V gives CDR1 MNHEY, CDR2 SVGEGT. With 6 bases clipped from V and 9 bases from J, the junction kept 8 bases outside the gene matches. The CDR3 covers 15 residues. CDR3 sequence (DNA): TGTGCCAGCAGACTAGGACTAGCGGGGGTCATTGAGCAGTTCTTC. Protein sequence: CASRLGLAGVIEQFF.

The rearrangement uses TRBV20-1 and TRBJ2-1, with D uncertain. The germline V gene has CDR1 DFQATT and CDR2 SNEGSKA (reference sequence). The CDR3 runs to 15 residues. V lost 1 base, J lost 4 bases, and 14 bases lay in between. CDR3 amino acids: CSARVRLTAYNEQFF. The CDR3 DNA sequence: TGCAGTGCTAGAGTTAGGCTAACCGCATACAATGAGCAGTTCTTC.

The chain uses TRBV12-3 or TRBV12-4 and TRBJ1-1, with D possibly matching TRBD1 (5 bases). Trimming took off 10 bases at V and 1 base at J, with 13 bases between the two ends. This CDR3 is built from 13 residues. CDR3 loop: CAIKRGWNTEAFF. The CDR3 DNA follows: TGTGCCATCAAAAGGGGCTGGAACACTGAAGCTTTCTTT.

This chain uses TRBV5-8 with TRBJ1-6; D is undetermined. CDR1 SGHTS and CDR2 YDEGEE come from the germline V gene. The CDR3 runs to 15 residues. Trimming took off 8 bases at V and 8 bases at J, with 20 bases between the two ends. The CDR3 loop reads CASEETWTAYSPLHF. In DNA, the CDR3 is TGTGCCAGTGAGGAGACGTGGACGGCTTATTCACCCCTCCACTTT. Full variable domain (missing parts from reference TRBV5-8 and TRBJ1-6): EAGVTQSPTHLIKTRGQQATLRCSPISGHTSVYWYQQALGLGLQFLLWYDEGEERNRGNFPPRFSGRQFPNYSSELNVNALELEDSALYLCASEETWTAYSPLHFGNGTRLTVT.

This clonotype came up a few times. The chain is built from TRBV20-1 and TRBJ2-3, with 7 bases lining up with TRBD2. V lost 0 bases, J lost 0 bases, and 3 bases stayed unmatched. Germline assignment: CDR1 DFQATT and CDR2 SNEGSKA (reference sequence). This CDR3 spans 15 amino acids. In nucleotides, the CDR3 is TGCAGTGCTAGAGATCGGCGGGGGAGCACAGATACGCAGTATTTT. Its protein is CSARDRRGSTDTQYF.

This chain connects TRBV27 to TRBJ2-7, with TRBD1 matching over 7 bases. The J segment lost 8 bases and the V segment lost 5 bases, leaving 9 bases of the junction unmatched. CDR1 is MNHEY, CDR2 SMNVEV, per germline (reference sequence). The CDR3 consists of 13 residues. The chain's CDR3 is CASSPGQLNKQYF. The CDR3, as DNA: TGTGCCAGCAGTCCGGGACAGCTTAATAAGCAGTACTTC.

The genes are TRBV4-1 and TRBJ1-2, with D unresolved. Trimming removed 4 bases from V and 0 bases from J, with 15 bases in between. In germline, CDR1 is MGHRA, CDR2 YSYEKL. The CDR3 loop spans 16 amino acids. CDR3 residues: CASSLTLAEANYGYTF. The CDR3 bases are TGCGCCAGCAGCCTAACCCTGGCAGAAGCTAACTATGGCTACACCTTC.

The CDR3 loop reads CSARGTGHTDTQYF. CDR3 bases: TGCAGTGCTAGGGGGACAGGCCACACAGATACGCAGTATTTT. The chain recombines TRBV20-1 with TRBJ2-3; 8 nucleotides line up with TRBD1. Germline lookup yields CDR1 DFQATT and CDR2 SNEGSKA (reference sequence). The CDR3 length is 14 residues. J lost 2 bases, V lost 3 bases, and 4 bases had no gene match.

This chain's CDR3 is CASSSPQGTETQYF. CDR3 in DNA: TGCGCCAGCAGCAGCCCACAGGGAACTGAGACCCAGTACTTC. The chain has TRBV5-1 and TRBJ2-5; maybe TRBD1 (6 bases). Trimming removed 4 bases at V and 5 bases at J, with 15 bases between. This CDR3 has 14 residues. CDR1 SGHRS and CDR2 YFSETQ come from the germline V gene.

V gene TRBV20-1 combines with J gene TRBJ2-7; 9 nucleotides line up with TRBD1. J lost 6 bases, V lost 2 bases, and 8 bases had no gene match. Germline CDR1 and CDR2: DFQATT and SNEGSKA (reference sequence). There are 14 residues in the CDR3. The chain's CDR3 is CSARIPGQGGEQYF. In nucleotides, the CDR3 is TGCAGTGCTAGAATACCGGGACAGGGCGGCGAGCAGTACTTC.